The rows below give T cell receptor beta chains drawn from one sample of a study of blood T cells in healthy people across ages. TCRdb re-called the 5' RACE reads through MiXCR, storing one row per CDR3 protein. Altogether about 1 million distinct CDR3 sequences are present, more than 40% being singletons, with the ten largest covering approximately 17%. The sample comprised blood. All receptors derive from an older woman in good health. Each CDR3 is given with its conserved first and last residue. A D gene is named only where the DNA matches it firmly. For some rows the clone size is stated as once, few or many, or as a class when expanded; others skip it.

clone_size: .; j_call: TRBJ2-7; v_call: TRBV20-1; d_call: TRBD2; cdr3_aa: CSASAWLAETYEQYF; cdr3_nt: TGCAGTGCTAGCGCATGGCTAGCGGAGACCTACGAGCAGTACTTC
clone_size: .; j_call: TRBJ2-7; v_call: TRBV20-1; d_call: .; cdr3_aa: CSASGPGSPYKQNF; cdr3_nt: TGCAGTGCTAGTGGGCCCGGGAGTCCCTACAAGCAGAACTTC
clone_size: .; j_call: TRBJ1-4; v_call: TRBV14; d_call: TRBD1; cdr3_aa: CASSRGQHNEKLFF; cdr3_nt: TGTGCCAGCAGCCGGGGACAGCATAATGAAAAACTGTTTTTT
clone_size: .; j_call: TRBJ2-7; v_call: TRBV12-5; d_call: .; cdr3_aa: CASGLSTYEQYF; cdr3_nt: TGTGCTAGTGGTTTGTCTACCTACGAGCAGTACTTC
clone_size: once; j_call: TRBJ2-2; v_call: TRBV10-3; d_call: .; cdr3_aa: CAISGPRDTGELFF; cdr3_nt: TGTGCCATCAGTGGCCCCAGGGACACCGGGGAGCTGTTTTTT
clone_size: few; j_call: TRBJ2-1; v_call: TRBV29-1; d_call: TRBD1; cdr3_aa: CSALDRGNHNEQFF; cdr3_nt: TGCAGCGCTTTGGACAGGGGAAACCACAATGAGCAGTTCTTC
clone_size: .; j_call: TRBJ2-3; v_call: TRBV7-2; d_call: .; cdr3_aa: CASSLVGSLAAVTDTQYF; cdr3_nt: TGTGCCAGCAGCTTAGTAGGTTCTCTAGCCGCCGTCACAGATACGCAGTATTTT
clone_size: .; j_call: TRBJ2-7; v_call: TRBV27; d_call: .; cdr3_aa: CASRRGGLLSYNEQYF; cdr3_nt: TGTGCCAGCAGGAGAGGGGGACTTCTCTCCTACAATGAGCAGTACTTC
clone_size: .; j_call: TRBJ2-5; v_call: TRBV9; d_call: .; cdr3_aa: CASRGVTETQYF; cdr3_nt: TGTGCCAGCAGGGGAGTTACGGAGACCCAGTACTTC
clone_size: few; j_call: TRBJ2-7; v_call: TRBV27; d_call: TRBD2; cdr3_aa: CASSFNAGGHEQYF; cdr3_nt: TGTGCCAGCAGTTTTAACGCGGGGGGCCACGAGCAGTACTTC
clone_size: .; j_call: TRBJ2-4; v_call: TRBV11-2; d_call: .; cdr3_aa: CASSLEPDILYNEQYF; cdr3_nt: TGTGCCAGCAGCTTAGAACCGGATATCCTGTACAATGAGCAGTACTTC
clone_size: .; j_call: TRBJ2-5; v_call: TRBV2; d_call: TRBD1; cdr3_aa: CASRAGTGKETQYF; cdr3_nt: TGTGCCAGCAGGGCCGGGACAGGGAAGGAGACCCAGTACTTC
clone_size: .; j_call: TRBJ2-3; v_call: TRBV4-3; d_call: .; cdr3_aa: CASSQVSGSEADTQYF; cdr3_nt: TGCGCCAGCAGCCAAGTGTCAGGGTCGGAGGCAGATACGCAGTATTTT
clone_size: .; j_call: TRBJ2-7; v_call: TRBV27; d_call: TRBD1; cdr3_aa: CACSDKGTGYSYEQYF; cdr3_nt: TGTGCCTGCAGCGATAAGGGGACAGGCTACTCCTACGAGCAGTACTTC
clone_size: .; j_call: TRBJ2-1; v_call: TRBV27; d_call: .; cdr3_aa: CASSFGALRNEQFF; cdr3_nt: TGTGCCAGCAGTTTTGGGGCCCTACGGAATGAGCAGTTCTTC
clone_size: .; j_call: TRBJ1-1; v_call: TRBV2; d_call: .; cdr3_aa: CASRTTGNTEAFF; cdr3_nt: TGTGCCAGCAGGACAACAGGGAACACTGAAGCTTTCTTT
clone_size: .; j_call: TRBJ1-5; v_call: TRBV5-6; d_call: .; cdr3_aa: CASSHDRLGQPQHF; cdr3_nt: TGTGCCAGCAGCCACGACAGGCTTGGACAGCCCCAGCATTTT
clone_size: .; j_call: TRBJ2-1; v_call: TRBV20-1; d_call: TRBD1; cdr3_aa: CSARDRQGSSYNEQFF; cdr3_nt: TGTAGTGCTAGGGACCGACAGGGAAGCTCCTACAATGAGCAGTTCTTC
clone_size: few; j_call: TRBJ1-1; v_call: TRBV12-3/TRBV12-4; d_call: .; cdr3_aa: CASRKTVNTEAFF; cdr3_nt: TGTGCCAGCAGGAAGACAGTGAACACTGAAGCTTTCTTT
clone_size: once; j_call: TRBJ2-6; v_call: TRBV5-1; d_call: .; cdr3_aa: CASSSHGQFPSGANVLTF; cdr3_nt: TGCGCCAGCAGCTCCCATGGACAGTTCCCCTCTGGGGCCAACGTCCTGACTTTC
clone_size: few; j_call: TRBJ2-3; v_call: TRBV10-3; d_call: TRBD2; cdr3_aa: CAISDILAGVTDTQYF; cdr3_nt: TGTGCCATCAGTGATATTCTAGCGGGAGTCACAGATACGCAGTATTTT
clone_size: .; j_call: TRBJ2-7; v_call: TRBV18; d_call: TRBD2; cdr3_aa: CASSPTGTSFSYEQYF; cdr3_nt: TGTGCCAGCTCACCAACCGGGACTAGCTTCTCCTACGAGCAGTACTTC
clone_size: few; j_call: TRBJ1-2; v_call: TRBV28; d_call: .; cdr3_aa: CASSTWQYGYTF; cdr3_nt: TGTGCCAGCAGTACCTGGCAGTATGGCTACACCTTC
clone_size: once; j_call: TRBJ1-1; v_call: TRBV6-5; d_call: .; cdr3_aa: CASSYSRGVGTEAFF; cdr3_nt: TGTGCCAGCAGTTACTCCAGGGGAGTTGGGACTGAAGCTTTCTTT
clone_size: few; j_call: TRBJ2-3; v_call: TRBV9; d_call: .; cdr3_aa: CASSVSPDPGARTDTQYF; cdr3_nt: TGTGCCAGCAGCGTAAGCCCCGATCCAGGAGCGAGAACAGATACGCAGTATTTT
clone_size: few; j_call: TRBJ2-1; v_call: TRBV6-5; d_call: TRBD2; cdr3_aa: CVTYSERESVYNEQFF; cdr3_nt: TGTGTCACCTACTCGGAGCGGGAGTCAGTCTACAATGAGCAGTTCTTC
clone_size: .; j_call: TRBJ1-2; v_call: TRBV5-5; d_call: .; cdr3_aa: CASSSSGQLYGYTF; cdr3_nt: TGTGCCAGCAGCTCGTCGGGACAACTCTATGGCTACACCTTC
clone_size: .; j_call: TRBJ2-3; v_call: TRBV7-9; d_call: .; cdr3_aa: CASSPAYF; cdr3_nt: TGTGCCAGCAGTCCGGCGTATTTT
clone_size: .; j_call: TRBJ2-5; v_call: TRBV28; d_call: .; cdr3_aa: CASSFLGEGMWETQYF; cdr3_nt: TGTGCCAGCAGTTTCCTCGGAGAGGGGATGTGGGAGACCCAGTACTTC